Each of the 24 T cell receptor beta chains below was sequenced from the same sample in a study of cytomegalovirus exposure and HLA in healthy donors. Amplification used 60 Vbeta primers and 13 Jbeta primers. Data came from immunoSEQ multiplex PCR; TCRdb stores just in-frame clones and leaves some out. The sample lists under 120,000 clones; roughly 80% were seen once. The sample was PBMCs. These receptor sequences come from a female donor in good health and CMV-seropositive.

The chain couples TRBV25-1 to TRBJ2-7; 12 positions agree with TRBD1. Germline assignment: CDR1 MGHDK and CDR2 SYGVNS. This CDR3 contains 14 residues. J was trimmed by 3 bases and V by 7 bases; bases with no gene match: 4. CDR3 loop: CASKGQGAVYEQYF. The CDR3 bases are TGTGCCAGCAAGGGACAGGGGGCGGTCTACGAGCAGTACTTC.

The chain couples TRBV30 to TRBJ2-5; a possible D gene is TRBD2 (5 bases). The CDR3 runs 12 residues. Germline loops: CDR1 GTSNPN, CDR2 SVGIG (reference sequence). V was cut by 2 bases and J by 3 bases, with 7 bases left in between. The CDR3 sequence is CAWSLGEETQYF. The CDR3 DNA is TGTGCCTGGAGTCTCGGGGAAGAGACCCAGTACTTC.

This chain joins TRBV28 and TRBJ2-1, with 7 bases that match TRBD1. Per the germline V gene, CDR1 is MDHEN and CDR2 is SYDVKM. The V gene end was trimmed by 5 bases and the J gene end by 8 bases; junction bases not matched to a gene: 9. The CDR3 runs to 14 residues. DNA of the CDR3: TGTGCCAGCAGTCCGACGACAGGGCGCGATGAGCAGTTCTTC. It is translated as CASSPTTGRDEQFF. Full variable domain (outside the CDR3, taken from reference TRBV28 and TRBJ2-1): DVKVTQSSRYLVKRTGEKVFLECVQDMDHENMFWYRQDPGLGLRLIYFSYDVKMKEKGDIPEGYSVSREKKERFSLILESASTNQTSMYLCASSPTTGRDEQFFGPGTRLTVL.

In this sample, this clone turned up a few times. This chain joins TRBV5-1 and TRBJ2-5; D is possibly TRBD2 (6 bases). Germline V lookup: CDR1 SGHRS, CDR2 YFSETQ. The length of the CDR3 is 13 residues. V lost 4 bases and J 9 bases, leaving 16 bases between the germline ends. CDR3 sequence: CASSALVGEAQYF. Written as DNA, the CDR3 is TGCGCCAGCAGCGCCTTAGTAGGGGAGGCCCAGTACTTC.

The gene calls are TRBV5-6 and TRBJ1-3, with TRBD1 matching 8 bases. V lost 4 bases and J lost 6; bases outside the gene matches: 18. This CDR3 region has 18 residues. Germline CDR1 and CDR2: SGHDT and YYEEEE. The CDR3 sequence: CASSGAGTGGALENTIYF. Here the CDR3 DNA reads TGTGCCAGCAGCGGCGCTGGGACAGGTGGAGCCCTGGAAAACACCATATATTTT.

This chain links TRBV15 with TRBJ2-7; D is unclear. The CDR3 is 13 amino acids. V lost 3 bases and J lost 0, with 6 bases in between. CDR1 and CDR2 from the germline V gene are LNHNV and YYDKDF (reference sequence). CDR3 DNA sequence: TGTGCCACCAGCAGCAGGTACTCCTACGAGCAGTACTTC. Its translation: CATSSRYSYEQYF.

This clone was recorded only once. The rearrangement links TRBV5-1 to TRBJ2-1; 7 positions agree with TRBD1. This CDR3 contains 15 residues. V lost 2 bases, J lost 4 bases, and 6 bases stayed unmatched. CDR1 is SGHRS, CDR2 YFSETQ, per germline. CDR3 sequence (DNA): TGCGCCAGCAGCTTACAGGGGATTAATTACAATGAGCAGTTCTTC. As protein: CASSLQGINYNEQFF.

The chain uses TRBV27 and TRBJ1-6; D remains ambiguous. The germline CDR1 and CDR2 sequences are MNHEY and SMNVEV (reference sequence). Trimming shortened V by 6 bases and J by 6 bases, and 18 bases separated the two germline ends. The CDR3 consists of 16 residues. CDR3 protein: CASSLISDILNSPLHF. CDR3 sequence (DNA): TGTGCCAGCAGCCTTATATCCGACATCCTTAATTCACCCCTCCACTTT.

This clone appeared a few times. The chain recombines TRBV6-1 with TRBJ1-2; D gene uncertain. The CDR3 is 14 amino acids. V was trimmed by 7 bases and J by 0 bases, leaving 12 bases between them. The V gene's germline CDR1 is MNHNS and CDR2 SASEGT. The CDR3 reads CASTLSAANYGYTF. The CDR3 bases are TGTGCCAGCACGCTCAGCGCAGCTAACTATGGCTACACCTTC.

The V gene is TRBV4-3, the J gene TRBJ1-2; 8 positions agree with TRBD1. J gave up 5 bases and V 0 bases, and 5 bases lay outside the gene matches. Germline loops: CDR1 LGHNA, CDR2 YSLEER. This CDR3 region has 15 residues. The CDR3 DNA sequence: TGCGCCAGCAGCCAAGATCGGAACAGGGGGTATGGCTACACCTTC. This encodes CASSQDRNRGYGYTF.

The chain employs TRBV7-3 and TRBJ1-1; possibly TRBD1 for D (6 bases). Germline CDR1 and CDR2: SGHTA and FQGTGA. The CDR3 contains 15 residues. With 5 bases removed from V and 1 base from J, the gap between germline ends came to 14 bases. CDR3 sequence (DNA): TGTGCCAGCAGCCCCTCAAGAGGGGGGAACACTGAAGCTTTCTTT. Translated: CASSPSRGGNTEAFF.

This chain connects TRBV19 to TRBJ1-5; a weak D match, TRBD1 (5 bases). This CDR3 has 15 amino acids. Trimming left V 3 bases short and J 4 bases short, with 13 bases between. Per germline, CDR1 LNHDA and CDR2 SQIVND (reference sequence). The CDR3 DNA reads as TGTGCCAGTAGTATTTTCAGGGTTGGAAATCAGCCCCAGCATTTT. It yields the protein CASSIFRVGNQPQHF.

This sequence joins TRBV11-2 and TRBJ1-2, with D possibly TRBD1 on 5 matching bases. CDR1 and CDR2 from the germline V gene are SGHAT and FQNNGV. The V end was cut by 0 bases, the J end by 3 bases, with 8 bases between. There are 14 residues in the CDR3. The CDR3 reads CASSLDRGDYGYTF. In nucleotides, the CDR3 is TGTGCCAGCAGCTTAGACCGGGGGGACTATGGCTACACCTTC.

The chain couples TRBV5-5 to TRBJ2-5, with 8 bases that match TRBD2. This CDR3 contains 16 residues. Per germline, CDR1 SGHKS and CDR2 YYEKEE (reference sequence). The J segment lost 1 base and the V segment lost 4 bases, leaving 9 bases of the junction unmatched. The CDR3 region has the DNA TGTGCCAGCAGCGGAGATAGGCTAGCGGGCCAAGAGACCCAGTACTTC. Translating it yields CASSGDRLAGQETQYF. Full variable domain (missing parts from reference TRBV5-5 and TRBJ2-5): DAGVTQSPTHLIKTRGQQVTLRCSPISGHKSVSWYQQVLGQGPQFIFQYYEKEERGRGNFPDRFSARQFPNYSSELNVNALLLGDSALYLCASSGDRLAGQETQYFGPGTRLLVL.

In its sample, this clone was seen once. J is TRBJ1-2 and V is TRBV4-1, with D tentatively TRBD1 (6 bases). V was cut by 3 bases and J by 3 bases, with 17 bases left in between. The CDR3 runs 16 residues. CDR1 is MGHRA, CDR2 YSYEKL, per germline. Here the CDR3 DNA reads TGCGCCAGCAGCCACCCCTACCGAGGGACACACTATGGCTACACCTTC. This sequence encodes CASSHPYRGTHYGYTF.

The rearrangement uses TRBV6-5 and TRBJ1-2, with 8 positions matching TRBD1. This CDR3 region has 14 residues. The V gene's germline CDR1 is MNHEY and CDR2 SVGAGI. Unmatched junction bases numbered 5, after V lost 2 bases and J lost 6 bases. The CDR3 coding sequence is TGTGCCAGCAGTTACGGACAGGGTATCGATGGCTACACCTTC. As protein: CASSYGQGIDGYTF.

The V and J genes are TRBV2 and TRBJ2-1; 13 nucleotides agree with TRBD2. The CDR3 sequence is 15 residues long. After removal of 6 bases from V and 7 bases from J, the junction contained 6 bases not matched to a gene. CDR1 and CDR2 (germline): SNHLY, FYNNEI. CDR3: CASRGTSGIKNEQFF. CDR3 DNA: TGTGCCAGCAGGGGGACTAGCGGGATTAAAAATGAGCAGTTCTTC. The full variable domain, in which reference TRBV2 and TRBJ2-1 provide the parts outside the CDR3, is EPEVTQTPSHQVTQMGQEVILRCVPISNHLYFYWYRQILGQKVEFLVSFYNNEISEKSEIFDDQFSVERPDGSNFTLKIRSTKLEDSAMYFCASRGTSGIKNEQFFGPGTRLTVL.

J is TRBJ2-2 and V is TRBV11-2; a possible D gene is TRBD1 (6 bases). V was trimmed by 4 bases and J by 4 bases, leaving 10 bases between them. This CDR3 contains 14 residues. The germline CDR1 and CDR2 sequences are SGHAT and FQNNGV. This CDR3 is CASSSNRVTGELFF. In nucleotides, the CDR3 is TGTGCCAGCAGCTCTAACAGGGTCACCGGGGAGCTGTTTTTT.

This clone showed up just a few times. V and J are TRBV5-6 and TRBJ2-5, with 9 bases fitting TRBD1. Germline CDR1 is SGHDT and CDR2 is YYEEEE. V shed 7 bases and J 5 bases; nucleotides not matched to a gene: 6. This CDR3 comprises 13 residues. The CDR3 spells CASSGTGRETQYF. CDR3 DNA: TGTGCCAGCTCCGGGACAGGGCGTGAGACCCAGTACTTC. Variable domain in full (rest from reference TRBV5-6 and TRBJ2-5): DAGVTQSPTHLIKTRGQQVTLRCSPKSGHDTVSWYQQALGQGPQFIFQYYEEEERQRGNFPDRFSGHQFPNYSSELNVNALLLGDSALYLCASSGTGRETQYFGPGTRLLVL.

The chain links TRBV18 to TRBJ2-7; TRBD1 agrees at 7 bases. V gave up 4 bases and J gave up 0 bases; unmatched junction bases: 6. The CDR3 contains 15 residues. CDR1 KGHSH and CDR2 LQKENI come from the germline V gene. CDR3 nucleotides: TGTGCCAGCTCACTGGGACAGCGCAGCTCCTACGAGCAGTACTTC. Translation gives CASSLGQRSSYEQYF.

V gene TRBV7-9 combines with J gene TRBJ1-5, with 8 positions matching TRBD1. Germline V CDR1 and CDR2: SEHNR, FQNEAQ (reference sequence). V was clipped by 5 bases and J by 3 bases; unmatched bases: 3. The CDR3 runs to 14 residues. CDR3 nucleotide sequence: TGTGCCAGCAGCCTGGACAGGGTCAATCAGCCCCAGCATTTT. Translated, it gives CASSLDRVNQPQHF.

The V gene is TRBV19, the J gene TRBJ1-5, with D possibly matching TRBD1 (6 bases). The germline V gene encodes CDR1 LNHDA and CDR2 SQIVND (reference sequence). The V gene lost 4 bases and the J gene lost 4 bases, with 11 bases spanning the gap. The CDR3 sequence is 14 residues long. The CDR3 DNA reads as TGTGCCAGTAGTACAGGGGTGGGAAATCAGCCCCAGCATTTT. Its protein is CASSTGVGNQPQHF.

As regards this clone: The junction departs from germline at one end; a sequencing error may be responsible. V usage is TRBV5-1 and J usage is TRBJ2-7; TRBD1 aligns across 8 bases. The CDR3 length is 14 residues. CDR1 SGHRS and CDR2 YFSETQ come from the germline V gene. The CDR3 sequence is CASSYGDGGTGADF. DNA for the CDR3: TGCGCCAGCAGCTACGGTGATGGAGGGACAGGCGCGGACTTC.

This clone came up once. This chain joins TRBV19 and TRBJ1-2; 7 bases align to TRBD1. Per germline, CDR1 LNHDA and CDR2 SQIVND (reference sequence). Trimming removed 6 bases from V and 2 bases from J; junction bases left unmatched: 9. This CDR3 is 15 amino acids long. CDR3 amino acids: CASRQQGKTNYGYTF. In nucleotides, the CDR3 is TGTGCCAGTAGACAACAGGGGAAAACAAACTATGGCTACACCTTC.